The rows below give T cell receptor beta chains drawn from one sample of a study of blood T cell repertoires in COVID-19. Assay: immunoSEQ multiplex PCR; the TCRdb copy retains only in-frame clones and omits some. The table records around 350,000 clones, approximately 86% of them present only once. Sequencing was performed on peripheral blood. These receptors were collected from a human donor in a cohort sampled during active COVID-19. Each CDR3 is given with its conserved first and last residue. The D gene is left open where the match is weak. The size field is filled for only some rows; it gives once, few, many or a size class.

size | J | D | V | DNA | CDR3
NA | TRBJ2-7 | NA | TRBV4-1 | TGCGCCAGCAGCCAAGCCCCGAACTTTGCAGGGTTAAGTCCCGAGCAGTACTTC | CASSQAPNFAGLSPEQYF
NA | TRBJ2-3 | TRBD2 | TRBV7-2 | TGTGCCAGCAGCCGCCCGTTCTTAGCGGGAGTTGCAGATACGCAGTATTTT | CASSRPFLAGVADTQYF
NA | TRBJ2-7 | NA | TRBV18 | TGTGCCAGCTCACCACCGAACGGGAACACCTACGAGCAGTACTTC | CASSPPNGNTYEQYF
once | TRBJ2-2 | TRBD1 | TRBV5-3 | TGTGCCAGAAGCTTGAGGCAGGGGGCATCCCCCGGCACCGGGGAGCTGTTTTTT | CARSLRQGASPGTGELFF
NA | TRBJ1-1 | NA | TRBV7-9 | TGTGCCAGCAGCCCGAGGTCGGCAGCGTCGAACACTGAAGCTTTCTTT | CASSPRSAASNTEAFF
NA | TRBJ1-4 | NA | TRBV5-1 | TGCGCCAGCAGCTTGAATATACGGGAAAAACTGTTTTTT | CASSLNIREKLFF
NA | TRBJ1-2 | TRBD1 | TRBV5-1 | TGCGCCAGCAGAGGGGGCGATGAGGATGGCTACACCTTC | CASRGGDEDGYTF
NA | TRBJ1-6 | NA | TRBV9 | TGTGCCAGCAGCGCGAGCCGGCGGCGGCTCGACTCACCCCTCCACTTT | CASSASRRRLDSPLHF
NA | TRBJ1-2 | NA | TRBV4-1 | TGCGCCAGCAGCCCGGGTTACTATGGCTACACCTTC | CASSPGYYGYTF
NA | TRBJ1-6 | TRBD1 | TRBV9 | TGTGCCAGCAGCGTAGGACAGGGGGCAAATTCACCCCTCCACTTT | CASSVGQGANSPLHF
NA | TRBJ1-5 | NA | TRBV28 | TGTGCCAGCAGTTTCAGCCAGGGCCAGCCCCAGCATTTT | CASSFSQGQPQHF
NA | TRBJ1-1 | NA | TRBV7-2 | TGTGCCAGCAGCTTAGCTCGGCAGGGTGAAGCTTTCTTT | CASSLARQGEAFF
NA | TRBJ2-1 | NA | TRBV30 | TGTGCCTGGGGACACAGTCCTCCTAATGAGCAGTTCTTC | CAWGHSPPNEQFF
NA | TRBJ1-1 | NA | TRBV25-1 | TGTGCCAGCAGTGACAACAGGGTTGTCGCTTTCTTT | CASSDNRVVAFF
NA | TRBJ2-1 | NA | TRBV21-1 | TGTGCCAGCAGCAAAGCGGGGGGACTAGCTAATGAGCAGTTCTTC | CASSKAGGLANEQFF
NA | TRBJ2-3 | NA | TRBV25-1 | TGTGCCAGCAGTGAACTATATGAAGATACGCAGTATTTT | CASSELYEDTQYF
NA | TRBJ2-3 | NA | TRBV5-4 | TGTGCCAGCAGCTTGCATAGCCAGACCACAGATACGCAGTATTTT | CASSLHSQTTDTQYF
NA | TRBJ1-3 | NA | TRBV18 | TGTGCCAGCTCACCCGAAGCGGGTTTCGGAAACACCATATATTTT | CASSPEAGFGNTIYF
once | TRBJ2-2 | NA | TRBV18 | TGTGCCAGCTCACCCGGATCCCCGGGGGTCGGCACCGGGGAGCTGTTTTTT | CASSPGSPGVGTGELFF
NA | TRBJ2-1 | TRBD2 | TRBV12-3/TRBV12-4 | TGTGCCAGCAGGACTAGCGGGTACGGTGAGCAGTTCTTC | CASRTSGYGEQFF
NA | TRBJ2-4 | TRBD1 | TRBV9 | TGTGCCAGCAGCCCTGACTCGCCAGGGACAGAGATAGCCAAAAACATTCAGTACTTC | CASSPDSPGTEIAKNIQYF
NA | TRBJ2-1 | TRBD2 | TRBV6-5 | TGTGCCAGCAGTAGGACTAGCTTCCGTGAGCAGTTCTTC | CASSRTSFREQFF
NA | TRBJ1-5 | TRBD1 | TRBV7-2 | TGTGCCAGCAGCTTAGCCAGGGACAGGGGAAGAGGGCCTGGAAGCAATCAGCCCCAGCATTTT | CASSLARDRGRGPGSNQPQHF
NA | TRBJ2-1 | TRBD2 | TRBV3-1/TRBV3-2 | TGTGCCAGCACCCCGGGACTAGCACGTGAGCAGTTCTTC | CASTPGLAREQFF
NA | TRBJ2-5 | NA | TRBV7-3 | TGTGCCAGCAGCTTAAATAGGGGAGAGACCCAGTACTTC | CASSLNRGETQYF
NA | TRBJ1-2 | TRBD1 | TRBV30 | TGTGCCTGGAGTGCTGACAGGGCACCTAACTATGGCTACACCTTC | CAWSADRAPNYGYTF
NA | TRBJ1-1 | NA | TRBV4-1 | TGCGCCAGCAGCCAGTGGGGGGGCGCGGGGCTGGACACTGAAGCTTTCTTT | CASSQWGGAGLDTEAFF
NA | TRBJ2-7 | NA | TRBV7-9 | TGTGCCAGCAGCCCCCCCATAGCCGACGAGCAGTACTTC | CASSPPIADEQYF
NA | TRBJ2-7 | NA | TRBV3-1/TRBV3-2 | TGTGCCAGCAGCCCCGGGATTAGCGGTCGGGAGCAGTACTTC | CASSPGISGREQYF
NA | TRBJ2-3 | TRBD2 | TRBV6-5 | TGTGCCAGCAGTCCTAGCGGGGGGAGATATACGCAGTATTTT | CASSPSGGRYTQYF
once | TRBJ2-1 | NA | TRBV5-1 | TGCGCCAGCAGCTTCGGGGCGGGACCCTACAATGAGCAGTTCTTC | CASSFGAGPYNEQFF
NA | TRBJ1-4 | NA | TRBV25-1 | TGTGCCAGCAGTGAAAATTCAGGGGCGCCTAATGAAAAACTGTTTTTT | CASSENSGAPNEKLFF
NA | TRBJ2-1 | TRBD1 | TRBV7-9 | TGTGCCAGCAGCTTGTCAGGGGGGCAGTTCTTC | CASSLSGGQFF